Listed below are T cell receptor beta chains from one sample, sequenced in a study of T cell repertoires in ileal Crohn's disease. Sequencing used immunoSEQ multiplex PCR; TCRdb keeps in-frame clones, though not all of them. The sample contains about 60,000 clones, less than 90% of which appear only once. Sequencing was performed on ileal tissue. The receptor source for this set is an adult with Crohn's disease. CDR3s include the opening cysteine and the closing phenylalanine or tryptophan. D genes are given only for firm matches.

>TRBV2|-|TRBJ2-7
CASSLTSYGEQYF
TGTGCCAGCAGCCTGACTAGTTACGGCGAGCAGTACTTC
>TRBV28|-|TRBJ1-1
CASLRGRSTEAFF
TGTGCCAGTCTGCGGGGTAGGTCCACTGAAGCTTTCTTT
>TRBV4-1|-|TRBJ1-1
CASSQATEGAGGTEAFF
TGCGCCAGCAGCCAAGCAACTGAGGGAGCCGGTGGGACTGAAGCTTTCTTT
>TRBV28|-|TRBJ2-1
CASSFGREQFF
TGTGCCAGCAGTTTCGGTCGGGAGCAGTTCTTC
>TRBV10-1|TRBD1|TRBJ1-6
CAGSDRGPQFPYNSPLHF
TGCGCCGGATCAGACAGGGGGCCGCAATTTCCCTATAATTCACCCCTCCACTTT
>TRBV19|-|TRBJ1-5
CASNLGQVNQPQHF
TGTGCCAGTAATCTGGGGCAGGTCAATCAGCCCCAGCATTTT
>TRBV7-9|TRBD2|TRBJ2-1
CASSSGLAGIVRAYNEQFF
TGTGCCAGCAGCTCGGGACTAGCGGGAATCGTCCGAGCCTACAATGAGCAGTTCTTC
>TRBV29-1|TRBD2|TRBJ2-2
CSVEATSGRTGELFF
TGCAGCGTTGAAGCGACTAGCGGGAGGACCGGGGAGCTGTTTTTT
>TRBV28|TRBD1|TRBJ1-1
CASNGQVVTEAFF
TGTGCCAGCAACGGACAGGTGGTCACTGAAGCTTTCTTT
>TRBV27|TRBD2|TRBJ2-1
CASSSRTSGRGLNEQFF
TGTGCCAGCAGTTCCCGGACTAGCGGGAGGGGCCTTAATGAGCAGTTCTTC